This T cell receptor beta chain was sequenced during a study of T cells in Graves' hyperthyroidism and ophthalmopathy. Findings and caveats of the study: Separation of ophthalmopathy from stable hyperthyroidism was achieved by a 13 V-J model. Progression to ophthalmopathy was predicted a median of approximately 6.4 months early.

At least ten counts were recorded for this clonotype. Its antigen is still unknown. Out of approximately 10 ml of fresh peripheral blood came the PBMCs. RNA transcripts gave rise to amplified TCR beta CDR3 regions. HTBI primers drove first-round RT-PCR of the TCR CDR3. TCRdb reprocessed the multiplex PCR reads via MiXCR and lists one record per CDR3 protein. The sample has approximately 370,000 distinct CDR3 sequences; 15% to 20% are singletons. This TCR came from a young woman with Graves' hyperthyroidism that later progressed to Graves' ophthalmopathy. Sequenced input: blood.

CDR3 amino acids: CSVGVRSHYNEQFF. The DNA of the CDR3 is TGCAGCGTTGGAGTTCGGTCCCACTACAATGAGCAGTTCTTC. The rearrangement uses TRBV29-1 and TRBJ2-1; no firm D call. This CDR3 is built from 14 residues. V lost 4 bases to trimming and J lost 3 bases, with 13 bases between them. The germline CDR1 and CDR2 sequences are SQVTM and ANQGSEA.